One sample yielded the 21 T cell receptor beta chains listed below, sequenced in a study of T-cell reconstitution after alpha-beta-depleted transplantation in children. The library targeted TCRbeta and was prepared with unique molecular identifiers. TCRdb re-analysed the PCR reads in MiXCR, keeping a single row per CDR3 protein. This sample has hundreds of thousands of distinct CDR3 sequences, with about an eighth found just once. The input for sequencing was PBMCs, mostly from graft donor cells, taken 360 days after TCRalphabeta/CD19-depleted stem cell transplant. These receptor sequences come from a male patient under 18 who had a stem cell transplant for acute myeloid leukemia, so the T cells may come from the graft donor.

This clonotype was detected many times. The chain uses TRBV20-1 and TRBJ2-7; 12 bases agree with TRBD2. V dropped 0 bases and J dropped 4; count of bases not matched to a gene: 4. The CDR3 consists of 15 residues. The V gene's germline CDR1 is DFQATT and CDR2 SNEGSKA (reference sequence). CDR3 amino acids: CSARETSGRSYEQYF. The DNA for the CDR3 is TGCAGTGCTAGAGAAACTAGCGGGAGGTCTTACGAGCAGTACTTC.

In this sample, this clonotype turned up many times. The chain links TRBV5-1 to TRBJ2-1, with 11 bases that match TRBD2. J gave up 1 base and V 3 bases, and 12 bases lay outside the gene matches. CDR1 is SGHRS and CDR2 is YFSETQ in the germline V gene. The CDR3 is made up of 19 amino acids. The CDR3 DNA reads TGCGCCAGCAGCTCTCCTGCTCACCCTAGCGGGAGGTCCTACAATGAGCAGTTCTTC. It is translated as CASSSPAHPSGRSYNEQFF.

The chain employs TRBV12-3 or TRBV12-4 and TRBJ2-5; D gene unclear. CDR3 length: 15 amino acids. V was shortened by 1 base and J by 1 base, with 10 bases between the two germline ends. The CDR3 is CASSLVTDPQETQYF. The CDR3 DNA follows: TGTGCCAGCAGTTTAGTCACCGATCCCCAAGAGACCCAGTACTTC.

The chain has TRBV14 and TRBJ2-5, with D maybe TRBD1 (6 bases). Germline assignment: CDR1 SGHDN and CDR2 FVKESK. This CDR3 has 16 amino acids. Trimming stripped 1 base from V and 1 base from J, with 13 bases between. The CDR3 bases are TGTGCCAGCAGCCAAGCTGGGGGCACGGGCCAAGAGACCCAGTACTTC. This sequence encodes CASSQAGGTGQETQYF.

The table lists this clonotype with many counts. This rearrangement joins TRBV28 to TRBJ2-1, with D perhaps matching TRBD2 (5 bases). Germline V CDR1 and CDR2: MDHEN, SYDVKM. The CDR3 loop spans 15 amino acids. With 3 bases removed from V and 1 base from J, the gap between germline ends came to 10 bases. The CDR3 here is CASSLDRGSYNEQFF. The CDR3 DNA follows: TGTGCCAGCAGTTTGGATCGGGGATCCTACAATGAGCAGTTCTTC.

Of note for this clonotype: The junction departs from germline at one end; a sequencing error may be responsible. The chain has TRBV20-1 and TRBJ1-2, with a tentative D call TRBD1 (6 bases). Looked up from germline, CDR1 is DFQATT and CDR2 is SNEGSKA (reference sequence). CDR3 length: 13 amino acids. CDR3 DNA sequence: TGCAGTGCTAGAGGGGGACAAGTCTATAGCTACACCTTC. It yields the protein CSARGGQVYSYTF.

A few counts support this clonotype. This chain uses TRBV15 with TRBJ2-7; D may be TRBD2 (5 bases). V lost 0 bases, J lost 1 base, and 13 bases lay in between. The CDR3 extends over 16 amino acids. Germline assignment: CDR1 LNHNV and CDR2 YYDKDF (reference sequence). This CDR3 reads CATSRDRSGSSYEQYF. The CDR3 bases are TGTGCCACCAGCAGAGATCGGAGCGGTTCTTCCTACGAGCAGTACTTC. Filled out from reference TRBV15 and TRBJ2-7, the complete variable domain reads DAMVIQNPRYQVTQFGKPVTLSCSQTLNHNVMYWYQQKSSQAPKLLFHYYDKDFNNEADTPDNFQSRRPNTSFCFLDIRSPGLGDTAMYLCATSRDRSGSSYEQYFGPGTRLTVT.

This clonotype was observed a handful of times. V and J are TRBV6-2 or TRBV6-3 and TRBJ2-1; 13 nucleotides agree with TRBD2. From germline, CDR1 is MNHEY and CDR2 SVGEGT. The CDR3 has 18 amino acids. The J segment lost 0 bases and the V segment lost 4 bases, leaving 6 bases of the junction unmatched. The CDR3 region is CASSSARTSGSSYNEQFF. The CDR3 nucleotides are TGTGCCAGCAGTTCAGCCCGGACTAGCGGGAGCTCCTACAATGAGCAGTTCTTC.

A few counts support this clonotype. This sequence joins TRBV7-9 and TRBJ2-5; D might be TRBD1 (6 bases). V lost 4 bases, J lost 1 base, and 10 bases lay in between. This CDR3 has 14 residues. Germline CDR1 reads SEHNR; CDR2 reads FQNEAQ (reference sequence). CDR3 coding DNA: TGTGCCAGCAGCTCGTGGACAGTCCAAGAGACCCAGTACTTC. This codes for CASSSWTVQETQYF.

This clonotype came up a few times. The rearrangement joins TRBV6-5 to TRBJ2-1, with D perhaps matching TRBD1 (6 bases). Trimming left V 4 bases short and J 2 bases short, with 9 bases between. The CDR3 sequence is 14 residues long. Germline V gene sequence: CDR1 MNHEY, CDR2 SVGAGI. CDR3 protein: CASSFTGPYNEQFF. The DNA of the CDR3 is TGTGCCAGCAGTTTTACAGGGCCCTACAATGAGCAGTTCTTC.

The chain uses TRBV21-1 and TRBJ2-7; the tabulated D call, TRBD1, remains unverified against the DNA. TRBV21-1 is designated a pseudogene. This CDR3 region has 12 residues. For the CDR3, the DNA is TGTGCCAGCAACACAGGGGGCCACGAGCAGTACTTC. This encodes CASNTGGHEQYF.

Only a few counts were recorded for this clonotype. The V call is TRBV15, the J call TRBJ2-1, with TRBD2 matching over 7 bases. The CDR3 has 15 residues. V gave up 4 bases and J gave up 4 bases; unmatched junction bases: 7. CDR1 LNHNV and CDR2 YYDKDF come from the germline V gene (reference sequence). The chain's CDR3 is CATSKRTSRYNEQFF. CDR3 DNA: TGTGCCACCAGCAAACGGACTAGTCGGTACAATGAGCAGTTCTTC.

This clonotype was observed a handful of times. V gene TRBV7-2 combines with J gene TRBJ1-5; D uncertain. Trimming cost V 4 bases and J 2 bases, with 12 bases left between them. Germline loops: CDR1 SGHTA, CDR2 FQGNSA. This CDR3 has 15 amino acids. DNA of the CDR3: TGTGCCAGCAGCTCTTTCCTGGAGGGCAATCAGCCCCAGCATTTT. Protein product: CASSSFLEGNQPQHF.

This clonotype was observed a handful of times. The chain is built from TRBV28 and TRBJ2-5, with a tentative D call TRBD1 (6 bases). The germline V and J ends were trimmed by 3 bases and 1 base, with 18 bases remaining between them. This CDR3 spans 17 amino acids. Germline-derived CDR1 and CDR2 are MDHEN and SYDVKM. The CDR3 DNA reads as TGTGCCAGCAGTTTTGGGGCCCCAGGGGCGGGCCAAGAGACCCAGTACTTC. As protein: CASSFGAPGAGQETQYF.

This clonotype was recorded many times. The chain has TRBV6-2 or TRBV6-3 and TRBJ2-2; 8 nucleotides agree with TRBD2. This CDR3 has 16 residues. J was trimmed by 5 bases and V by 4 bases; bases with no gene match: 9. Germline V gene data show CDR1 as MNHEY and CDR2 as SVGEGT. The CDR3 spells CASSSQREPKTGELFF. The CDR3 DNA reads as TGTGCCAGCAGTTCCCAGCGGGAGCCAAAAACCGGGGAGCTGTTTTTT.

The chain employs TRBV20-1 and TRBJ2-4; D unresolved. The length of the CDR3 is 15 residues. Trimming pared 0 bases from V and 9 bases from J, leaving 18 bases between. CDR1 and CDR2 (germline): DFQATT, SNEGSKA (reference sequence). The CDR3 is CSARDQPAALGIQYF. The CDR3 DNA reads TGCAGTGCTAGAGATCAGCCGGCGGCCCTGGGCATTCAGTACTTC.

This clonotype has ten or more counts. The chain carries TRBV6-5 and TRBJ1-5, with 7 positions matching TRBD1. The CDR3 loop spans 15 amino acids. V dropped 6 bases and J dropped 3; count of bases not matched to a gene: 8. The germline V gene encodes CDR1 MNHEY and CDR2 SVGAGI. This chain's CDR3 is CASRRDSNPNQPQHF. The CDR3 bases are TGTGCCAGCAGGAGGGACAGCAATCCCAATCAGCCCCAGCATTTT.

This clonotype was observed at least ten times. This chain connects TRBV11-3 to TRBJ1-1; TRBD1 might be the D (5 bases). The V gene's germline CDR1 is SGHNT and CDR2 YENEEA. The CDR3 sequence is 14 residues long. V lost 4 bases to trimming and J lost 4 bases, with 13 bases between them. CDR3 loop: CASSSGPLGTEAFF. As DNA, the CDR3 is TGTGCCAGCAGCTCAGGGCCCTTGGGCACTGAAGCTTTCTTT. Combining the CDR3 with reference TRBV11-3 and TRBJ1-1 gives the whole variable domain EAGVVQSPRYKIIEKKQPVAFWCNPISGHNTLYWYLQNLGQGPELLIRYENEEAVDDSQLPKDRFSAERLKGVDSTLKIQPAELGDSAVYLCASSSGPLGTEAFFGQGTRLTVV.

This clonotype has just a few counts. This chain connects TRBV6-2 or TRBV6-3 to TRBJ2-1; TRBD2 is a possible D gene (5 bases). Trimming pared 11 bases from V and 10 bases from J, leaving 15 bases between. This CDR3 has 11 residues. The germline V gene encodes CDR1 MNHEY and CDR2 SVGEGT. CDR3 bases: TGTGCCGCAGCGGATGGAGTGGAGCAGTTCTTC. Protein: CAAADGVEQFF.

J is TRBJ2-7 and V is TRBV4-1; 12 bases align to TRBD2. From germline, CDR1 is MGHRA and CDR2 YSYEKL. With V trimmed by 0 bases and J by 1 base, 4 bases remained unmatched. The CDR3 covers 17 residues. The DNA for the CDR3 is TGCGCCAGCAGCCAAGAACTAGCGGGAGGAACATCCTACGAGCAGTACTTC. Its protein product is CASSQELAGGTSYEQYF.

The CDR3 DNA reads TGCAGCGTTTCCTCGAGGGCTGGGTACGAGCAGTACTTC. This gives the protein CSVSSRAGYEQYF. The chain employs TRBV29-1 and TRBJ2-7, with a weak D call TRBD2 (5 bases). This CDR3 has 13 amino acids. The V end was cut by 5 bases, the J end by 4 bases, with 15 bases between. In germline, CDR1 is SQVTM, CDR2 ANQGSEA.